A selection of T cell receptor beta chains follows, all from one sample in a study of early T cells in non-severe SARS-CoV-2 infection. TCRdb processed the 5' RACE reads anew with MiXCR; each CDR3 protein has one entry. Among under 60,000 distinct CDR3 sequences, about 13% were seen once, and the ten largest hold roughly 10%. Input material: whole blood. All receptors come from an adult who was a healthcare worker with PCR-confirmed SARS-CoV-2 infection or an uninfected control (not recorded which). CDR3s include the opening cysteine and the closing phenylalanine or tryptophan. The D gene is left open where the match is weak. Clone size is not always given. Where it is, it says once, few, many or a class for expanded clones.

cdr3_nt: TGTGCCAGCAGCTTAGAGGCGGGATACGCAGATACGCAGTATTTT
cdr3_aa: CASSLEAGYADTQYF
clone_size: many
j_call: TRBJ2-3
d_call: -
v_call: TRBV11-2

cdr3_nt: TGTGCCAGCAGGGGAATAACGGGACGGTCGAACACCGGGGAGCTGTTTTTT
cdr3_aa: CASRGITGRSNTGELFF
clone_size: -
j_call: TRBJ2-2
d_call: -
v_call: TRBV6-5

cdr3_nt: TGTGCCAGCAGTTACAACATAGGACAGGGGGCTGGGGCCAACGTCCTGACTTTC
cdr3_aa: CASSYNIGQGAGANVLTF
clone_size: many
j_call: TRBJ2-6
d_call: TRBD1
v_call: TRBV6-5

cdr3_nt: TGTGCCAGCAGTGAAATGGGGCTCTCTGGAAACACCATATATTTT
cdr3_aa: CASSEMGLSGNTIYF
clone_size: -
j_call: TRBJ1-3
d_call: -
v_call: TRBV6-6

cdr3_nt: TGTGCCAGCAGCCCAGCCGGGACGCAGTATTTT
cdr3_aa: CASSPAGTQYF
clone_size: many
j_call: TRBJ2-3
d_call: -
v_call: TRBV7-9

cdr3_nt: TGCGCCAGCAGCCAGCAGGAGTCTAACTATGGCTACACCTTC
cdr3_aa: CASSQQESNYGYTF
clone_size: many
j_call: TRBJ1-2
d_call: -
v_call: TRBV4-1

cdr3_nt: TGTGCCAGCAGTCTCCGGACTAGCGGCCCGGATACGCAGTATTTT
cdr3_aa: CASSLRTSGPDTQYF
clone_size: few
j_call: TRBJ2-3
d_call: TRBD2
v_call: TRBV6-4

cdr3_nt: TGTGCCAGTATAAAAAATTCACCCCTCCACTTT
cdr3_aa: CASIKNSPLHF
clone_size: few
j_call: TRBJ1-6
d_call: -
v_call: TRBV2

cdr3_nt: TGCAGCGTTGAAGATCGTAGGACAGGGAAAGACGAGCAGTACTTC
cdr3_aa: CSVEDRRTGKDEQYF
clone_size: many
j_call: TRBJ2-7
d_call: TRBD1
v_call: TRBV29-1

cdr3_nt: TGTGCCAGCAGCGTAGGTGCCGGTGGGGGACAGGGCTACAATGAGCAGTTCTTC
cdr3_aa: CASSVGAGGGQGYNEQFF
clone_size: -
j_call: TRBJ2-1
d_call: TRBD1
v_call: TRBV9

cdr3_nt: TGCAGCGTACGAAACAGGGATCAAGAGACCCAGTACTTC
cdr3_aa: CSVRNRDQETQYF
clone_size: -
j_call: TRBJ2-5
d_call: -
v_call: TRBV29-1

cdr3_nt: TGTGCCAGCAGCCCCATTCCCGGGACAGGGACGAACACTGAAGCTTTCTTT
cdr3_aa: CASSPIPGTGTNTEAFF
clone_size: many
j_call: TRBJ1-1
d_call: TRBD1
v_call: TRBV7-6

cdr3_nt: TGTGCCAGCAGCCTGGGGGCAGTAAGCGCCAAAAACATTCAGTACTTC
cdr3_aa: CASSLGAVSAKNIQYF
clone_size: -
j_call: TRBJ2-4
d_call: -
v_call: TRBV7-2

cdr3_nt: TGTGCCAGCAGTTTAACTGGGGGAACCACCGCTAATGAGCAGTTCTTC
cdr3_aa: CASSLTGGTTANEQFF
clone_size: few
j_call: TRBJ2-1
d_call: -
v_call: TRBV12-3/TRBV12-4

cdr3_nt: TGTGCCAGCAGCTTCAAACAGGGCCGCGCGGCAGATACGCAGTATTTT
cdr3_aa: CASSFKQGRAADTQYF
clone_size: -
j_call: TRBJ2-3
d_call: -
v_call: TRBV7-2

cdr3_nt: TGCGCCAGCAGCTTGGCCAGGACTAGCTACCTTAATGAGCAGTTCTTC
cdr3_aa: CASSLARTSYLNEQFF
clone_size: many
j_call: TRBJ2-1
d_call: TRBD2
v_call: TRBV5-1

cdr3_nt: TGTGCCAGAAGAATCGGGGGGGCCGGAAACATTCAGTACTTC
cdr3_aa: CARRIGGAGNIQYF
clone_size: -
j_call: TRBJ2-4
d_call: TRBD2
v_call: TRBV2

cdr3_nt: TGTGCCAGCAGCTCAATTGACAGGGGTGGCTACACCTTC
cdr3_aa: CASSSIDRGGYTF
clone_size: many
j_call: TRBJ1-2
d_call: TRBD1
v_call: TRBV7-8

cdr3_nt: TGTGCCAGCAGCTGGCTTAAAGGACAGGCCGTGGGCACAGATACGCAGTATTTT
cdr3_aa: CASSWLKGQAVGTDTQYF
clone_size: many
j_call: TRBJ2-3
d_call: TRBD1
v_call: TRBV11-2

cdr3_nt: TGTGCCACCTCCGAAGGACAGGGAGGGAATGAGCAGTTCTTC
cdr3_aa: CATSEGQGGNEQFF
clone_size: few
j_call: TRBJ2-1
d_call: -
v_call: TRBV10-3

cdr3_nt: TGTGCCAGCAGCTTTCTCAGGGAAACTACTGCCCAGTACTTC
cdr3_aa: CASSFLRETTAQYF
clone_size: few
j_call: TRBJ2-5
d_call: -
v_call: TRBV11-1

cdr3_nt: TGTGCCAGCACCGCACAGGGGGCGAGCGGAAACACTGAAGCTTTCTTT
cdr3_aa: CASTAQGASGNTEAFF
clone_size: few
j_call: TRBJ1-1
d_call: TRBD1
v_call: TRBV12-3/TRBV12-4

cdr3_nt: TGCGCCAGCAGCCCCGAGGGGGCAATAACCTACGAGCAGTACTTC
cdr3_aa: CASSPEGAITYEQYF
clone_size: many
j_call: TRBJ2-7
d_call: TRBD1
v_call: TRBV5-1

cdr3_nt: TGTGCCAGCAGTCTTACGGACAGGGGGCTGCATGGCTGCACCTTC
cdr3_aa: CASSLTDRGLHGCTF
clone_size: once
j_call: TRBJ1-2
d_call: TRBD1
v_call: TRBV6-6

cdr3_nt: TGTGCCACCAGCAGGGGAGGGTGGGTCAATCAGCCCCAGCATTTT
cdr3_aa: CATSRGGWVNQPQHF
clone_size: few
j_call: TRBJ1-5
d_call: -
v_call: TRBV15

cdr3_nt: TGTGCCAGCAGTGAAGGGTCGGGGCGTGAGCAGTTCTTC
cdr3_aa: CASSEGSGREQFF
clone_size: -
j_call: TRBJ2-1
d_call: -
v_call: TRBV2

cdr3_nt: TGTGCCAGCAGTCCTTCGGGGGTAACCTACGAGCAGTACTTC
cdr3_aa: CASSPSGVTYEQYF
clone_size: -
j_call: TRBJ2-7
d_call: -
v_call: TRBV12-3/TRBV12-4

cdr3_nt: TGTGCCAGCTCACCGATGACAGGGGTGGTCACTGAAGCTTTCTTT
cdr3_aa: CASSPMTGVVTEAFF
clone_size: many
j_call: TRBJ1-1
d_call: TRBD1
v_call: TRBV18

cdr3_nt: TGCGCCAGCAGCCCGAGGACGGGCCCACCCTACGAGCAGTACTTC
cdr3_aa: CASSPRTGPPYEQYF
clone_size: many
j_call: TRBJ2-7
d_call: -
v_call: TRBV5-1

cdr3_nt: TGCGCCAGCAGCCAAGAAATGACTAGCGGGAGAGGCGAGCAGTACTTC
cdr3_aa: CASSQEMTSGRGEQYF
clone_size: few
j_call: TRBJ2-7
d_call: TRBD2
v_call: TRBV4-1

cdr3_nt: TGTGCCAGCAGCTCAGACAGGGGGCCAACCGAGCAGTACTTC
cdr3_aa: CASSSDRGPTEQYF
clone_size: many
j_call: TRBJ2-7
d_call: TRBD1
v_call: TRBV7-9

cdr3_nt: TGTGCCAGCAGCTCCTTCCCGGGACTTCTCACCGGGGAGCTGTTTTTT
cdr3_aa: CASSSFPGLLTGELFF
clone_size: many
j_call: TRBJ2-2
d_call: -
v_call: TRBV7-2

cdr3_nt: TGTGCCAGCAGCGTAGTTGGGGTATCGGAGACCCAGTACTTC
cdr3_aa: CASSVVGVSETQYF
clone_size: -
j_call: TRBJ2-5
d_call: -
v_call: TRBV9

cdr3_nt: TGTGCCAGTAGTGCCCGGGTGTCCGAGCAGTTCTTC
cdr3_aa: CASSARVSEQFF
clone_size: many
j_call: TRBJ2-1
d_call: -
v_call: TRBV19

cdr3_nt: TGTGCCAGCGCTTGGGGGCCCAATGAGCAGTTCTTC
cdr3_aa: CASAWGPNEQFF
clone_size: few
j_call: TRBJ2-1
d_call: -
v_call: TRBV7-6

cdr3_nt: TGCAGTGCTAGACGGGACTCAACTGAAGCTTTCTTT
cdr3_aa: CSARRDSTEAFF
clone_size: -
j_call: TRBJ1-1
d_call: -
v_call: TRBV20-1

cdr3_nt: TGTGCCACCAGTGATCATACCCGCGATCAGCCCCAGCATTTT
cdr3_aa: CATSDHTRDQPQHF
clone_size: -
j_call: TRBJ1-5
d_call: -
v_call: TRBV24-1

cdr3_nt: TGTGCCAGCAGCTTTGGTGGACCTACGTTGAACACCGGGGAGCTGTTTTTT
cdr3_aa: CASSFGGPTLNTGELFF
clone_size: few
j_call: TRBJ2-2
d_call: -
v_call: TRBV5-4

cdr3_nt: TGTGCCAGTAGGGTTTTCAACACCGGGGAGCTGTTTTTT
cdr3_aa: CASRVFNTGELFF
clone_size: -
j_call: TRBJ2-2
d_call: -
v_call: TRBV2

cdr3_nt: TGTGCCAGCTCACAGAGGACAGGCACTAACTATGGCTACACCTTC
cdr3_aa: CASSQRTGTNYGYTF
clone_size: few
j_call: TRBJ1-2
d_call: TRBD1
v_call: TRBV18

cdr3_nt: TGTGCCATCGCGATAGCGGGAAGCACAGATACGCAGTATTTT
cdr3_aa: CAIAIAGSTDTQYF
clone_size: -
j_call: TRBJ2-3
d_call: TRBD2
v_call: TRBV10-3

cdr3_nt: TGTGCCAGCAGCTTGCAGGGGAATTCACCCCTCCACTTT
cdr3_aa: CASSLQGNSPLHF
clone_size: many
j_call: TRBJ1-6
d_call: -
v_call: TRBV7-9

cdr3_nt: TGCGCCAGCAGCTTAGGAGGGACAGGGCCCAAGACCCAGTACTTC
cdr3_aa: CASSLGGTGPKTQYF
clone_size: many
j_call: TRBJ2-5
d_call: TRBD1
v_call: TRBV5-1

cdr3_nt: TGCGCCAGCAGCTCCCGGGGGGACCTCAATGAGCAGTTCTTC
cdr3_aa: CASSSRGDLNEQFF
clone_size: -
j_call: TRBJ2-1
d_call: TRBD2
v_call: TRBV5-1

cdr3_nt: TGTGCCAGCAGATCGACAGCAGGCTATGGCTACACCTTC
cdr3_aa: CASRSTAGYGYTF
clone_size: many
j_call: TRBJ1-2
d_call: -
v_call: TRBV12-3/TRBV12-4